The T cell receptor (beta chain) under discussion was sequenced for a study of T cells in localized non-small cell lung cancer. Findings of the study overall: There was higher T cell clonality in uninvolved adjacent lung than in tumor, and it was highest there. Appearances in adjacent lung were noted for a median approximately 52 of the top 100 tumor clones. Heterogeneity stays possible, as sequencing covered only one tumor region.

This CDR3 comprises 13 residues. V was shortened by 3 bases and J by 6 bases, with 11 bases between the two germline ends. The V gene's germline CDR1 is MDHEN and CDR2 SYDVKM. About this clone: Its specificity is not known.

Data came from immunoSEQ multiplex PCR; TCRdb stores just in-frame clones and leaves some out. Altogether 2,500 to 3,500 clones are present, around a quarter being singletons, with the ten largest covering roughly 8%. Researchers cut adjacent lung at least 2 cm from the tumor margin, and it showed no atypia. This receptor was obtained from a man aged 35 to 69 with stage I lung adenocarcinoma. The sample consisted of normal lung tissue next to the tumor, taken before any cancer treatment. This rearrangement joins TRBV28 to TRBJ1-2; possible D gene TRBD1, 6 bases. This chain's CDR3 is CASSLSRGNGYTF. DNA of the CDR3: TGTGCCAGCAGTTTGAGCAGGGGAAATGGCTACACCTTC.